These 8 T cell receptor beta chains were sequenced from one sample in a study of blood T cells in healthy people across ages. A J-beta primer mix and a sample-barcoded 5' primer were used in a second PCR of about 6 to 12 cycles. One entry per CDR3 protein, called by TCRdb with MiXCR from the 5' RACE reads. The sample gives hundreds of thousands of distinct CDR3 sequences, roughly 49% of which show up once; around 32% is in the top ten. The source material was blood. These receptors originate from a woman aged 60 to 75 in good health.

The chain recombines TRBV19 with TRBJ2-2; D assignment may be TRBD1 or TRBD2 (6 bases each). The V gene's germline CDR1 is LNHDA and CDR2 SQIVND (reference sequence). The CDR3 is made up of 16 amino acids. V was shortened by 2 bases and J by 6 bases, with 16 bases between the two germline ends. The CDR3 protein is CASSIQQGRRAGELFF. CDR3 coding DNA: TGTGCCAGTAGTATACAACAGGGTCGGAGGGCCGGGGAGCTGTTTTTT.

The chain combines TRBV29-1 with TRBJ1-4; 7 nucleotides agree with TRBD1. The V gene end was trimmed by 3 bases and the J gene end by 3 bases; junction bases not matched to a gene: 10. This CDR3 has 16 residues. Germline V gives CDR1 SQVTM, CDR2 ANQGSEA. Here the CDR3 reads CSVDLLDRAANEKLFF. For the CDR3, the DNA is TGCAGCGTTGACCTCCTAGACAGGGCCGCTAATGAAAAACTGTTTTTT.

The chain links TRBV20-1 to TRBJ2-5; D is undetermined. CDR1 is DFQATT, CDR2 SNEGSKA, per germline (reference sequence). CDR3 length: 14 residues. With 0 bases removed from V and 0 bases from J, the gap between germline ends came to 8 bases. CDR3 in amino acids: CSARDSGYQETQYF. CDR3 nucleotides: TGCAGTGCTAGAGATAGTGGATACCAAGAGACCCAGTACTTC.

This chain uses TRBV24-1 with TRBJ2-5; no reliable D call. Near its end, the DNA agrees better with TRBJ2-7, so the J call may be wrong. The CDR3 extends over 11 amino acids. From germline, CDR1 is KGHDR and CDR2 SFDVKD. The CDR3 region is CATSVWDEQYF. CDR3 in DNA: TGTGCCACCAGTGTCTGGGACGAGCAGTACTTC.

The gene calls are TRBV11-2 and TRBJ2-5; maybe TRBD1 (6 bases). Trimming pared 7 bases from V and 1 base from J, leaving 19 bases between. The germline CDR1 and CDR2 sequences are SGHAT and FQNNGV. This CDR3 has 16 amino acids. For the CDR3, the DNA is TGTGCCAGCACCCGGGGAGCCGGGACATTCCAAGAGACCCAGTACTTC. The encoded protein is CASTRGAGTFQETQYF. The complete variable domain, with remaining parts taken from reference TRBV11-2 and TRBJ2-5, reads EAGVAQSPRYKIIEKRQSVAFWCNPISGHATLYWYQQILGQGPKLLIQFQNNGVVDDSQLPKDRFSAERLKGVDSTLKIQPAKLEDSAVYLCASTRGAGTFQETQYFGPGTRLLVL.

The chain recombines TRBV7-2 with TRBJ2-5; D is unresolved. Trimming took 4 bases from V and 0 from J, leaving 9 bases between them. CDR1 and CDR2 from the germline V gene are SGHTA and FQGNSA. The CDR3 has 14 residues. This CDR3 reads CASSSTRNQETQYF. The DNA for the CDR3 is TGTGCCAGCAGCTCTACTCGGAACCAAGAGACCCAGTACTTC.

The chain has TRBV6-2 or TRBV6-3 and TRBJ2-1; 14 positions agree with TRBD2. V shed 2 bases, J shed 8 bases, and the junction held 8 bases outside the gene matches. Looked up from germline, CDR1 is MNHEY and CDR2 is SVGEGT. CDR3 length: 17 residues. The CDR3 sequence is CASSYPTTSGRDDEQFF. The CDR3 DNA reads TGTGCCAGCAGTTACCCCACGACTAGCGGGAGGGATGATGAGCAGTTCTTC.

This clonotype was picked up many times. This chain links TRBV15 with TRBJ2-7; D is unresolved. CDR1 and CDR2 (germline): LNHNV, YYDKDF (reference sequence). The CDR3 is 15 amino acids. The V end lost 2 bases, the J end lost 0 bases, and 11 bases lay between the germline ends. For the CDR3, the DNA is TGTGCCACCAGCAGATCTCTCGACGGCTCCTACGAGCAGTACTTC. This codes for CATSRSLDGSYEQYF.